These 21 T cell receptor beta chains share one sample of origin, sequenced in a study of T cells in Graves' hyperthyroidism and ophthalmopathy. TCR beta CDR3 sequences were amplified from RNA transcripts. When the TCR CDR3 underwent first-round RT-PCR, the HTBI primer set was used. TCRdb analysed the multiplex PCR reads with MiXCR anew, one entry per CDR3 protein. The data show over 500,000 distinct CDR3 sequences, around 15% seen once. Sequenced: blood. Receptor source: a middle-aged woman with Graves' hyperthyroidism.

A few counts support this clonotype. The CDR3 coding sequence is TGTGCCAGCTCCCACAGCCACGACAATGAGCAGTTCTTC. It encodes CASSHSHDNEQFF. The chain employs TRBV19 and TRBJ2-1; D not certain. From germline, CDR1 is LNHDA and CDR2 SQIVND (reference sequence). The CDR3 runs 13 residues. The germline V and J ends were trimmed by 9 bases and 5 bases, with 14 bases remaining between them.

The rearrangement uses TRBV4-2 and TRBJ1-1; tentative D call: TRBD1 (5 bases). The CDR3 spans 16 residues. CDR1 is LGHNA, CDR2 YNFKEQ, per germline. V shed 4 bases and J shed 5 bases, with 20 bases lying between them. This CDR3 reads CASSPTVDWGTTEAFF. CDR3 coding DNA: TGTGCCAGCAGCCCGACAGTGGACTGGGGGACGACTGAAGCTTTCTTT.

This clonotype was counted many times. The chain carries TRBV5-1 and TRBJ1-2; TRBD1 might be the D (5 bases). Germline loops: CDR1 SGHRS, CDR2 YFSETQ. Trimming shortened V by 1 base and J by 8 bases, and 18 bases separated the two germline ends. The length of the CDR3 is 15 residues. As DNA, the CDR3 is TGCGCCAGCAGCTTGTACTTTGGGGCAGGGCAAGGCTACACCTTC. It specifies CASSLYFGAGQGYTF.

The table lists this clonotype with many counts. CDR3 in amino acids: CASSPAEDQPQHF. CDR3 in DNA: TGTGCCAGCTCACCCGCAGAAGATCAGCCCCAGCATTTT. The chain links TRBV18 to TRBJ1-5; D unresolved. The CDR3 runs to 13 residues. In germline, CDR1 is KGHSH, CDR2 LQKENI. V shed 3 bases and J shed 5 bases, with 8 bases lying between them.

Of note for this clonotype: This may be a read error: a much more frequent sequence differs by one nucleotide. The rearrangement joins TRBV7-3 to TRBJ2-2; a possible D gene is TRBD2 (5 bases). This CDR3 has 15 amino acids. CDR1 is SGHTA, CDR2 FQGTGA, per germline. The V end lost 8 bases, the J end lost 0 bases, and 13 bases lay between the germline ends. For the CDR3, the DNA is TGTGCCAGCTCCAGAGGGCCCGCGAACACCGGGGAGCTGTTTTTT. Protein: CASSRGPANTGELFF.

V is TRBV18 and J is TRBJ2-7, with TRBD1 identical over 9 bases. V lost 2 bases, J lost 3 bases, and 2 bases stayed unmatched. The CDR3 length is 14 residues. Germline CDR1 KGHSH, CDR2 LQKENI. The CDR3 spells CASSPWDRVYEQYF. The DNA for the CDR3 is TGTGCCAGCTCACCATGGGACAGGGTCTACGAGCAGTACTTC.

The chain carries TRBV5-6 and TRBJ2-7, with D perhaps matching TRBD2 (6 bases). V was shortened by 0 bases and J by 7 bases, with 11 bases between the two germline ends. Germline loops: CDR1 SGHDT, CDR2 YYEEEE. The CDR3 sequence is 13 residues long. CDR3 region: CASSLDGTLEQYF. The CDR3 bases are TGTGCCAGCAGCTTGGATGGGACTCTTGAGCAGTACTTC.

This clonotype has ten or more counts. This chain connects TRBV10-3 to TRBJ2-1; no firm D call. From germline, CDR1 is ENHRY and CDR2 SYGVKD. The V end was cut by 4 bases, the J end by 0 bases, with 7 bases between. This CDR3 comprises 14 residues. The CDR3 here is CAISVQSSYNEQFF. CDR3 DNA: TGTGCCATCAGTGTTCAGAGCTCCTACAATGAGCAGTTCTTC.

J is TRBJ2-1 and V is TRBV9, with TRBD2 as a possible D gene (6 bases). CDR1 and CDR2 (germline): SGDLS, YYNGEE. The V gene lost 4 bases and the J gene lost 0 bases, with 17 bases spanning the gap. This CDR3 spans 17 amino acids. CDR3 sequence reads: CASSPRGPGVSYNEQFF. CDR3 nucleotides: TGTGCCAGCAGCCCCCGCGGGCCGGGGGTCTCCTACAATGAGCAGTTCTTC.

There are many counts of this clonotype. This chain links TRBV3-1 with TRBJ2-3; 11 nucleotides align to TRBD2. V lost 2 bases to trimming and J lost 3 bases; unmatched junction nucleotides: 13. Germline V gene sequence: CDR1 LGHDT, CDR2 YNNKEL (reference sequence). The CDR3 length is 19 residues. This chain's CDR3 is CASSQYQASGRRGTDTQYF. CDR3 nucleotide sequence: TGTGCCAGCAGCCAATACCAGGCTAGCGGGAGGCGGGGGACAGATACGCAGTATTTT.

The V and J genes are TRBV19 and TRBJ1-2, with 9 bases that match TRBD1. The V segment lost 4 bases and the J segment 7 bases; nucleotides outside the gene matches: 10. The CDR3 is 15 amino acids. Germline V gives CDR1 LNHDA, CDR2 SQIVND (reference sequence). The CDR3 coding sequence is TGTGCCAGTAGTACCCTGGACAGGGGAGGGTTTGGCTACACCTTC. It encodes CASSTLDRGGFGYTF.

The rearrangement uses TRBV3-1 and TRBJ2-3; weak D call: TRBD2 (5 bases). From germline, CDR1 is LGHDT and CDR2 YNNKEL (reference sequence). V lost 4 bases and J 3 bases, leaving 20 bases between the germline ends. CDR3 length equals 17 residues. The CDR3 DNA follows: TGTGCCAGCAGCCCCCTGAGTAGCTGGAGGCCAACAGATACGCAGTATTTT. It translates to CASSPLSSWRPTDTQYF.

This clonotype was recorded a few times. A junction end diverges from the germline sequence, so it may reflect a read error. The gene calls are TRBV7-2 and TRBJ2-7; 11 bases are a match to TRBD2. Germline V CDR1 and CDR2: SGHTA, FQGNSA. The CDR3 covers 15 residues. CDR3 coding DNA: TGTGCCGGCAGCCAGACTAGCGGGACCACCTACGAGCAGTACTTC. This encodes CAGSQTSGTTYEQYF.

This clonotype has a count of ten or more. The chain combines TRBV18 with TRBJ2-3; possibly TRBD1 or TRBD2 for D (6 bases each). The germline V gene has CDR1 KGHSH and CDR2 LQKENI. This CDR3 has 17 amino acids. V lost 5 bases and J 6 bases, leaving 24 bases between the germline ends. Here the CDR3 reads CASSFISTGRGGDTQYF. Written as DNA, the CDR3 is TGTGCCAGCTCATTCATTTCTACAGGGCGGGGTGGCGATACGCAGTATTTT.

This clonotype was detected ten times or more. The V gene is TRBV5-1, the J gene TRBJ2-7, with 11 bases fitting TRBD2. J was trimmed by 2 bases and V by 0 bases; bases with no gene match: 4. There are 16 residues in the CDR3. The germline V gene encodes CDR1 SGHRS and CDR2 YFSETQ. The CDR3 reads CASSLGLAGQTYEQYF. The CDR3 nucleotides read TGCGCCAGCAGCTTGGGACTAGCGGGACAAACCTACGAGCAGTACTTC.

The sample holds a few counts of this clonotype. The CDR3 loop is CASSPFGTESNEQFF. CDR3 DNA: TGTGCCAGCAGCCCCTTCGGGACCGAGAGTAATGAGCAGTTCTTC. The V and J genes are TRBV6-1 and TRBJ2-1, with D perhaps TRBD1 or TRBD2 (5 bases each). Germline V gene sequence: CDR1 MNHNS, CDR2 SASEGT. The CDR3 contains 15 residues. V was clipped by 6 bases and J by 7 bases, with 19 bases between them.

This clonotype showed up just a few times. The V and J genes are TRBV2 and TRBJ1-5, with 8 bases matching TRBD1. Trimming took 6 bases from V and 0 from J; bases not matched to a gene: 10. Germline values: CDR1 SNHLY, CDR2 FYNNEI. There are 17 residues in the CDR3. CDR3 region: CASSLLGTGDSNQPQHF. CDR3 coding DNA: TGTGCCAGCAGCTTACTAGGGACAGGAGATAGCAATCAGCCCCAGCATTTT.

The J gene is TRBJ2-3, the V gene TRBV10-2, with 10 bases aligning to TRBD1. CDR1 is WSHSY, CDR2 SAAADI, per germline. V was pared by 6 bases and J by 4 bases, with 7 bases of the junction left unmatched. CDR3 length: 15 amino acids. The CDR3 loop is CASRRTGGQADTQYF. The CDR3, as DNA: TGCGCCAGCAGAAGGACAGGGGGACAGGCAGATACGCAGTATTTT.

The chain carries TRBV6-1 and TRBJ1-1; a weak D match, TRBD1 (5 bases). V was pared by 6 bases and J by 4 bases, with 15 bases between. The CDR3 has 14 residues. Germline assignment: CDR1 MNHNS and CDR2 SASEGT. Here the CDR3 DNA reads TGTGCCAGCAGGGCGGCGGGGGAAGTCACTGAAGCTTTCTTT. Its translation is CASRAAGEVTEAFF.

The rearrangement links TRBV12-3 or TRBV12-4 to TRBJ1-5; tentative D call: TRBD1 (5 bases). This CDR3 comprises 14 residues. V shed 3 bases and J shed 5 bases, with 11 bases lying between them. Here the CDR3 reads CASSFGGRDQPQHF. The CDR3 coding sequence is TGTGCCAGCAGTTTCGGGGGAAGGGATCAGCCCCAGCATTTT.

A few counts support this clonotype. The rearrangement links TRBV24-1 to TRBJ1-1; D is unclear. Germline values: CDR1 KGHDR, CDR2 SFDVKD. Trimming cost V 5 bases and J 10 bases, with 13 bases left between them. This CDR3 has 12 amino acids. The CDR3 loop reads CATSGVEGIAFF. Written as DNA, the CDR3 is TGTGCCACCAGTGGTGTCGAGGGAATAGCTTTCTTT.